The text below deals with one TCR beta chain. What it binds is unknown. A junction end diverges from the germline sequence, so it may reflect a read error. Amplified TCR beta CDR3 regions came from RNA transcripts. TCR CDR3 underwent first-round RT-PCR with the HTBI primer set. A single record per CDR3 protein comes from TCRdb applying MiXCR to the multiplex PCR reads. The table records 600,000 to 650,000 distinct CDR3 sequences, about 16% of them present only once. This CDR3 contains 16 residues. Germline lookup yields CDR1 SGHRS and CDR2 YFSETQ. These data come from a study of T cells in Graves' hyperthyroidism and ophthalmopathy. General study findings and limits: The model's output predicted ophthalmopathy at a median of roughly 6 months prior to onset.

A patient was excluded if there was uncontrolled infection, other autoimmune disease, pregnancy or lactation. The chain recombines TRBV5-1 with TRBJ2-7; D is possibly TRBD2 (5 bases). This sequence originates from a woman aged 25 to 39 with Graves' hyperthyroidism. The source material was blood. DNA of the CDR3: TGTGCCAGCAGCTTAGGTCACTCACGAGGGACCTACGAGCAGTACTTC. Its protein product is CASSLGHSRGTYEQYF.